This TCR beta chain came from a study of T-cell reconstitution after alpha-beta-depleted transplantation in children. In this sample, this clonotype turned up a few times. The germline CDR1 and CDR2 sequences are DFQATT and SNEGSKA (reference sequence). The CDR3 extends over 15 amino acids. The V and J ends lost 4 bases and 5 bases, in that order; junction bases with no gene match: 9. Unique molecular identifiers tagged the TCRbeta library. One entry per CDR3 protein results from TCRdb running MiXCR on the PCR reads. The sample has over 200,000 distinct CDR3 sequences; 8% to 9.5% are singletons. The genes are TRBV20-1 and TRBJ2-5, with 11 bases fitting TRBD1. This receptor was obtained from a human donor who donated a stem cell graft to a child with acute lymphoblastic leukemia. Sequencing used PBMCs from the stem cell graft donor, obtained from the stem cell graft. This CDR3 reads CSANLGQGVVETQYF. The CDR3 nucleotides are TGCAGTGCTAACTTGGGACAGGGGGTGGTGGAGACCCAGTACTTC.